Detailed here is one TCR beta chain. Its antigen is not known. The sample comes from a study of T cells after yellow fever vaccination. Study-wide background: Fractions containing few cells were prepared with SMART-Seq v4 Ultra Low Input.

The V gene end was trimmed by 4 bases and the J gene end by 6 bases; junction bases not matched to a gene: 4. The CDR3 consists of 13 residues. Per germline, CDR1 SGHKS and CDR2 YYEKEE (reference sequence). Study results and limitations: Among primary-vaccination clones, most reappeared after the booster, at around 97% for CD4 and roughly 88% for CD8. Across the CD4 and CD8 compartments, a small share of clonotypes was present in both.

It was through 5'RACE template switching that TCR cDNA was made, with a universal primer site and UMIs added. Each CDR3 protein is one row after TCRdb ran MiXCR on the 5' RACE reads. This sample has fewer than 450,000 distinct CDR3 sequences, with roughly 4.3% found just once. The clonotype was recovered from a man aged 18 to 30 who received the YFV17D yellow fever vaccine. The sequencing used PBMCs, collected 5 days after the yellow fever booster vaccination. V is TRBV5-5 and J is TRBJ1-2; 9 bases agree with TRBD1. Here the CDR3 DNA reads TGTGCCAGCAGCCCGGGACAGGGTAATGGCTACACCTTC. Translation: CASSPGQGNGYTF.